This TCR beta chain was identified during a study of vaccination effects on CD4 cells after COVID-19. Profiling relied on immunoSEQ multiplex PCR, and the TCRdb table lists in-frame clones only, not all of them. The data hold about 59,000 clones, with roughly 80% observed a single time. Antigen-specific CD4+ T cells were expanded with viral peptide pools in the ViraFEST assay before sequencing. Subsequent to a culture period of about nine days, CD4+ T cells were isolated. As their vaccination, participants received two doses of either BNT162b2 or mRNA-1273. Regarding this clone: Antigen: not known.

The starting material was CD4+ T cells from PBMCs cultured with HCoV-OC43 spike peptides, obtained after COVID-19 vaccination. Subset here: HCoV-OC43 spike overlapping peptide pool stimulation. The receptor was derived from a human donor who received a COVID-19 vaccine.

DNA of the CDR3: TGTGCCAGCAGCTCCCGGGAGATCGGCCCCCAATTCTTC. Its translation: CASSSREIGPQFF. The chain employs TRBV7-2 and TRBJ2-1; D might be TRBD2 (6 bases). The germline V and J ends were trimmed by 4 bases and 16 bases, with 20 bases remaining between them. Germline CDR1 reads SGHTA; CDR2 reads FQGNSA. The CDR3 is 13 residues long.